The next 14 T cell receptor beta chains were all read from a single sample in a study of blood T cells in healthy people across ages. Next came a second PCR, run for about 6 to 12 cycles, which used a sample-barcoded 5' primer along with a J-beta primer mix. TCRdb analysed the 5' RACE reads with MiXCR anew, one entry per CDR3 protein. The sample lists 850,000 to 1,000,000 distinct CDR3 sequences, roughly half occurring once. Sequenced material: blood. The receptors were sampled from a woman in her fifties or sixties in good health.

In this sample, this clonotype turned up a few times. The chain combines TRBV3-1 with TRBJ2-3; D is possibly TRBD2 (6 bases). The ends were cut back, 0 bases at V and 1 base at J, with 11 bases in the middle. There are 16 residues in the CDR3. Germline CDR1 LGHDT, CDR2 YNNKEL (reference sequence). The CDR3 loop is CASSQDGASGTDTQYF. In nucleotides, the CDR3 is TGTGCCAGCAGCCAAGATGGGGCTAGCGGCACAGATACGCAGTATTTT.

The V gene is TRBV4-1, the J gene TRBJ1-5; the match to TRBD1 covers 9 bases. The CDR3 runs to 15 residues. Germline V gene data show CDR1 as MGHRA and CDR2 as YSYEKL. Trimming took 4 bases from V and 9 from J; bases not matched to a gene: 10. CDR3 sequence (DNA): TGCGCCAGCAGCCCCGGGACAGGGAACCCGTTGCCCCAGCATTTT. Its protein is CASSPGTGNPLPQHF.

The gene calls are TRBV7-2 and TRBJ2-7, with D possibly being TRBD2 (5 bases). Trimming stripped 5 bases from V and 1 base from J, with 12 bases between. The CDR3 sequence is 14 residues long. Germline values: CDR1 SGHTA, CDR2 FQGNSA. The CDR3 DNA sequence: TGTGCCAGCAGCCTAACAGCGGATTCCTACGAGCAGTACTTC. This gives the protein CASSLTADSYEQYF. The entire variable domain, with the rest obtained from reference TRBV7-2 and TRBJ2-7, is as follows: GAGVSQSPSNKVTEKGKDVELRCDPISGHTALYWYRQSLGQGLEFLIYFQGNSAPDKSGLPSDRFSAERTGGSVSTLTIQRTQQEDSAVYLCASSLTADSYEQYFGPGTRLTVT.

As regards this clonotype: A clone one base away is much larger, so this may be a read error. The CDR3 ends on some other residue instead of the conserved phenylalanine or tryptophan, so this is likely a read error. CDR3 DNA sequence: TGCAGTGCCCGAGTTGGGGGCTTGAGCACAGATACGCAGTATGTT. It specifies CSARVGGLSTDTQYV. The rearrangement links TRBV20-1 to TRBJ2-3; perhaps TRBD1 as D (6 bases). The CDR3 totals 15 residues. The germline gives CDR1 DFQATT, CDR2 SNEGSKA (reference sequence). The V gene lost 6 bases and the J gene lost 0 bases, with 16 bases spanning the gap.

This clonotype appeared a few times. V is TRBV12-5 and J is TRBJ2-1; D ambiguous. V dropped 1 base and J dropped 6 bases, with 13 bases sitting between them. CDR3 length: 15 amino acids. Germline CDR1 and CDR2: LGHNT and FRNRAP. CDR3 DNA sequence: TGTGCTAGTGGTTTGGGACATGCCGCCGTCAATGAGCAGTTCTTC. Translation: CASGLGHAAVNEQFF.

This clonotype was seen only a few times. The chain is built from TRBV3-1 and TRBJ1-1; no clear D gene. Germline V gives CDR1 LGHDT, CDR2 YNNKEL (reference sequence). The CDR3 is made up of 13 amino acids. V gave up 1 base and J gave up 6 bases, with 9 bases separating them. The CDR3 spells CASSQAWQSEAFF. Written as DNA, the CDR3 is TGTGCCAGCAGCCAAGCGTGGCAGTCTGAAGCTTTCTTT.

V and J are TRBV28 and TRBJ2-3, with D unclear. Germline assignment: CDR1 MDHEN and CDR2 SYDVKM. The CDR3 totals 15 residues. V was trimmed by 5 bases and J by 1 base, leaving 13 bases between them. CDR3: CASSRQGWGTDTQYF. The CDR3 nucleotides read TGTGCCAGCAGTAGACAAGGATGGGGCACAGATACGCAGTATTTT.

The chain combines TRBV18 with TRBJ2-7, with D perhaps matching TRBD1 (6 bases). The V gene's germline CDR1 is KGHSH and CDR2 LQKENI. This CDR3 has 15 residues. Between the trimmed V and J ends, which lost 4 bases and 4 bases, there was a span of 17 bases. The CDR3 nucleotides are TGTGCCAGCTCACACACAGGGCAGCCGGGATACGAGCAGTACTTC. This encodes CASSHTGQPGYEQYF.

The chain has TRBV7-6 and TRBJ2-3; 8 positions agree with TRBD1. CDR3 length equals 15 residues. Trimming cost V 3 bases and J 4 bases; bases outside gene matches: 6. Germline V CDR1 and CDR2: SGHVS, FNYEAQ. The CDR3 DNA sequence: TGTGCCAGCAGCTTCCCAGGGGGCGTATCAGATACGCAGTATTTT. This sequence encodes CASSFPGGVSDTQYF.

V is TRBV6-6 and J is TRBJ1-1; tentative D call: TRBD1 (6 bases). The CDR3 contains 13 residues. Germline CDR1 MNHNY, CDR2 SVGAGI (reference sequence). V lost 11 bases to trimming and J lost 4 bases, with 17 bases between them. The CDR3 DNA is TGTGCCGCGCGGGGGGGGCAGGGCACTGAAGCTTTCTTT. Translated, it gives CAARGGQGTEAFF.

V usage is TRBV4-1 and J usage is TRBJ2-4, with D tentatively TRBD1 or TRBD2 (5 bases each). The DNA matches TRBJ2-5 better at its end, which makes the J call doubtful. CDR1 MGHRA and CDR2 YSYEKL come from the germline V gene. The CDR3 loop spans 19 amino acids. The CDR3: CASSQKPGRPSTLGETQYF. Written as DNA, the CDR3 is TGCGCCAGCAGCCAAAAACCGGGACGGCCGAGCACGTTGGGGGAGACCCAGTACTTC.

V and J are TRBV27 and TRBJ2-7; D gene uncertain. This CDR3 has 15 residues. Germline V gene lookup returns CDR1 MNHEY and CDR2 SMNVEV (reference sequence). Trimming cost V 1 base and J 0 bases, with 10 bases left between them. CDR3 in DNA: TGTGCCAGCAGTTTATTTGCGCGGAGCTCCTACGAGCAGTACTTC. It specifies CASSLFARSSYEQYF.

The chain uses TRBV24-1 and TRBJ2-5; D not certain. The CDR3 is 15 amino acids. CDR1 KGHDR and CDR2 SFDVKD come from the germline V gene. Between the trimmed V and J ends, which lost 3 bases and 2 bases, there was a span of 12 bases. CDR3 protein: CATSDPHGRQETQYF. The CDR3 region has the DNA TGTGCCACCAGTGATCCCCACGGGCGACAAGAGACCCAGTACTTC.

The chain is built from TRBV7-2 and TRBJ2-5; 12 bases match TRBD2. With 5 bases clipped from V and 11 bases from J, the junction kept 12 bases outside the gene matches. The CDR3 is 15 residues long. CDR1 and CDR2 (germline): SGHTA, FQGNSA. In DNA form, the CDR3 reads TGTGCCAGCAGCCCTCTAGCGGGAGGGCCTGTTGAGCAGTACTTC. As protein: CASSPLAGGPVEQYF. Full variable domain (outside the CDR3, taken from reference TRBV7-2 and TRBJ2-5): GAGVSQSPSNKVTEKGKDVELRCDPISGHTALYWYRQSLGQGLEFLIYFQGNSAPDKSGLPSDRFSAERTGGSVSTLTIQRTQQEDSAVYLCASSPLAGGPVEQYFGPGTRLLVL.